This T cell receptor beta chain was captured in a study of T-cell reconstitution after alpha-beta-depleted transplantation in children (dated by TCRdb to 2016 to 2018). About the full investigation: The study quantitatively tracked T-cell immune reconstitution after TCRalphabeta/CD19-depleted allogeneic hematopoietic cell transplantation in children using TCR repertoire profiling. Broader findings and caveats from the paper: Hyperexpanded clone frequencies declined over subsequent months; after one year, T-cell counts and TCRbeta diversity were mostly attributed to newly produced T cells. About two months after transplant, the apparently early recovery of alphabetaT-cell counts reportedly depended on just several hundred clones that had expanded rapidly and came from non-depleted graft cells. In some patients, the high TCRbeta diversity seen at day 60 was put down to recipient T cells and intrathymic progenitors that had survived conditioning.

For this clonotype: Its antigen specificity is not known. No much larger clone is present one base from it, and per-base qualities are unavailable.

This specimen's treatment or condition label, interpreted: allogeneic hematopoietic cell transplantation with graft depleted of TCRalphabeta T cells and CD19 B cells. TCRalphabeta/CD19-depleted allogeneic hematopoietic cell grafts were given to the transplant recipients, all of whom were children. Inclusive of the bounding cysteine and phenylalanine, the CDR3 is 16 residues long. Only CDR3 DNA is held: 48 bases, read in frame from base 1. For CDR1 and CDR2, the germline V gene lists SGHRS and YFSETQ. V is pared back by 3 bases and J by 1 base, with 14 bases lying between the germline termini. Libraries were made using PCR. Sequencing relied on an Illumina HiSeq 2500. TCR library preparation used molecular barcoding, with unique molecular identifiers applied to normalize quantification of the TCRbeta repertoire. In TCRdb, the public reads were trimmed at Q25 with fastp and aligned with MiXCR, with productive beta chains retained. Every CDR3 protein is listed once, alongside the most common genes and DNA of its rows. Recorded for this sample are about a million distinct CDR3 sequences; around 30% of them occurred a single time. The ten largest clones capture over 25% of the sample.

The sequence links TRBV5-1 to TRBJ2-1; TRBD2 might be the D gene, on 5 matching bases. The specimen was PBMCs, mostly from graft donor cells, collected 360 days after TCRalphabeta/CD19-depleted stem cell transplant. This TCR came from a boy in the first two years of life who had a stem cell transplant for SCID, so the T cells may come from the graft donor. The DNA sequence is TGCGCCAGCAGCTCGCTAGCTTTCGGGTCCTACAATGAGCAGTTCTTC. The resulting protein is CASSSLAFGSYNEQFF.